A single sample is the source of the 22 T cell receptor beta chains below, sequenced in a study of cytomegalovirus exposure and HLA in healthy donors. Sequenced by immunoSEQ multiplex PCR; TCRdb stores in-frame clones only, minus some. Found here are 230,000 or so clones, about 86% of them singletons; the top ten hold 2.9%. Sequences were obtained from PBMCs. Receptors were obtained from a woman younger than 30 in good health and CMV-seronegative.

The chain links TRBV6-5 to TRBJ2-5, with 8 bases matching TRBD1. CDR1 is MNHEY and CDR2 is SVGAGI in the germline V gene. Trimming at V came to 8 bases and at J to 4 bases, leaving 12 bases not matched to a gene. CDR3 size: 15 residues. CDR3 DNA: TGTGCCAGCTCCTCGCAGGGGGCTGGTCGAGAGACCCAGTACTTC. Its protein is CASSSQGAGRETQYF.

This chain links TRBV9 with TRBJ2-5, with a tentative D call TRBD2 (6 bases). The germline V gene has CDR1 SGDLS and CDR2 YYNGEE. The V end lost 1 base, the J end lost 3 bases, and 13 bases lay between the germline ends. The CDR3 runs 15 residues. CDR3 region: CASSVHGSSEETQYF. CDR3 DNA sequence: TGTGCCAGCAGCGTACACGGGAGCTCAGAAGAGACCCAGTACTTC.

The rearrangement uses TRBV11-2 and TRBJ2-3; D may be TRBD1 (6 bases). The V gene lost 5 bases and the J gene lost 2 bases, with 17 bases spanning the gap. The CDR3 consists of 16 residues. From germline, CDR1 is SGHAT and CDR2 FQNNGV. In DNA, the CDR3 is TGTGCCAGCAGCCGAAAGAGGCAGGGGTTCACAGATACGCAGTATTTT. This sequence encodes CASSRKRQGFTDTQYF.

V usage is TRBV27 and J usage is TRBJ1-2; a possible D gene is TRBD1 (5 bases). Per the germline V gene, CDR1 is MNHEY and CDR2 is SMNVEV (reference sequence). With 5 bases removed from V and 4 bases from J, the gap between germline ends came to 17 bases. CDR3 length: 15 residues. DNA of the CDR3: TGTGCCAGCAGTGCGGCCCTTACAGGCTTCTATGGCTACACCTTC. Residues: CASSAALTGFYGYTF.

J is TRBJ2-1 and V is TRBV11-2, with 11 bases matching TRBD2. Trimming at V came to 6 bases and at J to 7 bases, leaving 11 bases not matched to a gene. From germline, CDR1 is SGHAT and CDR2 FQNNGV. This CDR3 contains 16 residues. CDR3 in amino acids: CASSSYTSGSRNEQFF. In DNA form, the CDR3 reads TGTGCCAGCAGTTCCTATACTAGCGGGAGTCGGAATGAGCAGTTCTTC.

The chain uses TRBV28 and TRBJ1-2, with a weak D call TRBD1 (6 bases). The CDR3 consists of 14 residues. From germline, CDR1 is MDHEN and CDR2 SYDVKM. Between the trimmed V and J ends, which lost 3 bases and 3 bases, there was a span of 11 bases. The CDR3 bases are TGTGCCAGCAGTTTTGCAGGGGATGACTATGGCTACACCTTC. This translates into CASSFAGDDYGYTF.

V usage is TRBV27 and J usage is TRBJ2-1; the match to TRBD2 covers 8 bases. V gave up 2 bases and J gave up 4 bases; unmatched junction bases: 4. The CDR3 is 15 residues long. The V gene's germline CDR1 is MNHEY and CDR2 SMNVEV (reference sequence). The DNA of the CDR3 is TGTGCCAGCAGTTTACGGGAGGGACCTTACAATGAGCAGTTCTTC. It encodes CASSLREGPYNEQFF.

This chain joins TRBV29-1 and TRBJ2-1; 7 nucleotides match TRBD2. The germline CDR1 and CDR2 sequences are SQVTM and ANQGSEA. CDR3 length equals 16 residues. V trimming: 6 bases; J trimming: 6 bases; junction bases outside the gene matches: 17. The CDR3 coding sequence is TGCAGCGTCCCCGAAGGGGCTAGCGGAGATTCCAATGAGCAGTTCTTC. Protein product: CSVPEGASGDSNEQFF.

The rearrangement links TRBV28 to TRBJ2-5; the D gene is possibly TRBD1 (6 bases). Germline V lookup: CDR1 MDHEN, CDR2 SYDVKM. This CDR3 spans 13 amino acids. Trimming removed 2 bases at V and 5 bases at J, with 9 bases between. CDR3 bases: TGTGCCAGCAGTTTAAACAGGGCTGAGACCCAGTACTTC. As protein: CASSLNRAETQYF.

This chain links TRBV6-5 with TRBJ2-3, with TRBD2 identical over 7 bases. The V segment lost 11 bases and the J segment 6 bases; nucleotides outside the gene matches: 5. Per germline, CDR1 MNHEY and CDR2 SVGAGI. The length of the CDR3 is 11 residues. The CDR3 nucleotides read TGTGCCGGAGCGGGATGGGATACGCAGTATTTT. This gives the protein CAGAGWDTQYF.

This CDR3 is CASSLTGWAEAFF. In nucleotides, the CDR3 is TGTGCCAGCAGTTTGACAGGTTGGGCTGAAGCTTTCTTT. V is TRBV28 and J is TRBJ1-1, with D possibly TRBD1 on 6 matching bases. V lost 3 bases and J lost 6, with 11 bases in between. CDR1 is MDHEN, CDR2 SYDVKM, per germline. The CDR3 consists of 13 residues. Based on the CDR3 plus reference TRBV28 and TRBJ1-1, the full variable domain is DVKVTQSSRYLVKRTGEKVFLECVQDMDHENMFWYRQDPGLGLRLIYFSYDVKMKEKGDIPEGYSVSREKKERFSLILESASTNQTSMYLCASSLTGWAEAFFGQGTRLTVV.

The J gene is TRBJ2-5, the V gene TRBV2; weak D call: TRBD2 (5 bases). The CDR3 runs 14 residues. With 3 bases removed from V and 1 base from J, the gap between germline ends came to 9 bases. CDR1 and CDR2 from the germline V gene are SNHLY and FYNNEI. CDR3 nucleotide sequence: TGTGCCAGCAGTGAGCGGCGGGCCCAAGAGACCCAGTACTTC. It codes for CASSERRAQETQYF.

The chain employs TRBV5-4 and TRBJ2-2, with 10 bases fitting TRBD1. V shed 2 bases, J shed 6 bases, and the junction held 10 bases outside the gene matches. Germline CDR1 SGHNT, CDR2 YYREEE (reference sequence). This CDR3 spans 17 amino acids. As DNA, the CDR3 is TGTGCCAGCAGCTTAATCCCGGGACAGGGGACCCCCGGGGAGCTGTTTTTT. The encoded protein is CASSLIPGQGTPGELFF.

The rearrangement joins TRBV7-9 to TRBJ2-5; perhaps TRBD1 as D (6 bases). The V gene's germline CDR1 is SEHNR and CDR2 FQNEAQ (reference sequence). CDR3 length equals 14 residues. Trimming removed 1 base at V and 9 bases at J, with 15 bases between. The CDR3 region is CASSLDREQSAQYF. The CDR3, as DNA: TGTGCCAGCAGCTTAGACAGGGAACAGAGCGCCCAGTACTTC.

This chain links TRBV2 with TRBJ2-7; D call uncertain. The CDR3 length is 14 residues. Trimming took 4 bases from V and 2 from J, leaving 12 bases between them. Germline V lookup: CDR1 SNHLY, CDR2 FYNNEI. CDR3 sequence (DNA): TGTGCCAGCAGTGCCACAGAAGGCACCTACGAGCAGTACTTC. Residues: CASSATEGTYEQYF.

This chain uses TRBV10-3 with TRBJ2-1; 7 bases align to TRBD2. The CDR3 contains 12 residues. CDR1 and CDR2 (germline): ENHRY, SYGVKD. CDR3 region: CAGGSTYNEQFF. The CDR3, as DNA: TGTGCGGGAGGGAGTACTTACAATGAGCAGTTCTTC.

The V gene is TRBV5-1, the J gene TRBJ2-7; TRBD1 is a possible D gene (5 bases). Germline V CDR1 and CDR2: SGHRS, YFSETQ. CDR3 length: 16 residues. V was shortened by 1 base and J by 3 bases, with 17 bases between the two germline ends. CDR3 in DNA: TGCGCCAGCAGCTTGCCTCCGACAGTTACCTTCTACGAGCAGTACTTC. This encodes CASSLPPTVTFYEQYF.

This chain connects TRBV27 to TRBJ1-1; no clear D gene. Germline-derived CDR1 and CDR2 are MNHEY and SMNVEV (reference sequence). V gave up 4 bases and J gave up 5 bases, with 5 bases separating them. The CDR3 is 11 amino acids. CDR3 amino acids: CASSSTTEAFF. The CDR3 region has the DNA TGTGCCAGCAGTTCAACAACTGAAGCTTTCTTT.

This clone has at least ten counts. The chain is built from TRBV29-1 and TRBJ1-2; TRBD1 agrees at 8 bases. V was pared by 7 bases and J by 4 bases, with 8 bases of the junction left unmatched. The length of the CDR3 is 13 residues. Looked up from germline, CDR1 is SQVTM and CDR2 is ANQGSEA. CDR3 nucleotide sequence: TGCAGCGGGGGGCCACAGGGGGTCTATGGCTACACCTTC. Translated, it gives CSGGPQGVYGYTF.

The chain recombines TRBV5-1 with TRBJ2-1; D ambiguous. Germline V gene data show CDR1 as SGHRS and CDR2 as YFSETQ. The CDR3 has 14 amino acids. The V gene lost 5 bases and the J gene lost 3 bases, with 12 bases spanning the gap. CDR3 residues: CASRRLLYYNEQFF. The CDR3 nucleotides read TGCGCCAGCAGACGCCTACTATACTACAATGAGCAGTTCTTC.

This clone has a single count. The chain recombines TRBV2 with TRBJ2-1; 11 bases are a match to TRBD2. This CDR3 spans 17 amino acids. Trimming removed 0 bases from V and 5 bases from J; junction bases left unmatched: 6. Germline values: CDR1 SNHLY, CDR2 FYNNEI. In nucleotides, the CDR3 is TGTGCCAGCAGTGAAGCGCTGGGACTAGCGGTAGACAATGAGCAGTTCTTC. Encoded protein: CASSEALGLAVDNEQFF.

This clone came up a few times. The genes are TRBV5-6 and TRBJ1-4; 9 nucleotides align to TRBD1. V shed 4 bases and J 7 bases; nucleotides not matched to a gene: 11. CDR3 length equals 16 residues. Germline values: CDR1 SGHDT, CDR2 YYEEEE. CDR3 region: CASSPRTGGAGEKLFF. As DNA, the CDR3 is TGTGCCAGCAGCCCCAGAACAGGGGGCGCAGGTGAAAAACTGTTTTTT.